These 32 T cell receptor beta chains originate from one sample sequenced in a study of T cell repertoires in cytomegalovirus infection. TCRdb independently ran MiXCR on the reads; one entry per CDR3 protein. The sample contains hundreds of thousands of distinct CDR3 sequences, about 31% of which appear only once. Their cognate antigens are unknown. Sequenced here: cultured CD8+ T cells from PBMCs, sampled from culture after CMV antigen stimulation. Receptors originate from a human donor in good health (CMV status not recorded). Some clones in this sample may be carry-over from other donors' samples.

This clonotype was counted at least ten times. V and J are TRBV6-1 and TRBJ1-4, with D hard to call. The germline CDR1 and CDR2 sequences are MNHNS and SASEGT. The CDR3 sequence is 14 residues long. The V end lost 2 bases, the J end lost 4 bases, and 8 bases lay between the germline ends. The CDR3 is CASSETRINEKLFF. The CDR3, as DNA: TGTGCCAGCAGTGAAACACGGATTAATGAAAAACTGTTTTTT.

Points on this clonotype: A junction end diverges from the germline sequence, so it may reflect a read error. The V and J genes are TRBV6-6 and TRBJ2-5; D may be TRBD1 (6 bases). Germline loops: CDR1 MNHNY, CDR2 SVGAGI (reference sequence). This CDR3 spans 12 amino acids. CDR3 residues: CASSYRTDARDF. In DNA, the CDR3 is TGTGCCAGCAGTTACCGGACAGATGCCCGGGACTTC.

V usage is TRBV4-2 and J usage is TRBJ2-7; D is uncertain. Per germline, CDR1 LGHNA and CDR2 YNFKEQ. The germline V and J ends were trimmed by 0 bases and 6 bases, with 12 bases remaining between them. The CDR3 loop spans 14 amino acids. CDR3 in amino acids: CASSQDWQWPEQYV. DNA for the CDR3: TGTGCCAGCAGCCAAGATTGGCAGTGGCCCGAGCAGTACGTC.

On this clonotype itself: At one end the junction does not follow the germline gene, possibly because of a read error. The rearrangement joins TRBV7-3 to TRBJ1-5; 9 positions agree with TRBD1. Germline V gives CDR1 SGHTA, CDR2 FQGTGA. The CDR3 totals 14 residues. DNA for the CDR3: TGTGCCAACAGCCGGACAGGGGTAAATCAGCCCCAGCATTTT. Amino acid sequence: CANSRTGVNQPQHF. Looking up the rest from reference TRBV7-3 and TRBJ1-5 gives the full variable domain: GAGVSQTPSNKVTEKGKYVELRCDPISGHTALYWYRQSLGQGPEFLIYFQGTGAADDSGLPNDRFFAVRPEGSVSTLKIQRTERGDSAVYLCANSRTGVNQPQHFGDGTRLSIL.

The gene calls are TRBV12-3 or TRBV12-4 and TRBJ1-2, with TRBD1 as a possible D gene (5 bases). V dropped 8 bases and J dropped 8 bases, with 15 bases sitting between them. The CDR3 loop spans 12 amino acids. The CDR3 is CASAEGTVGYTF. Written as DNA, the CDR3 is TGTGCCAGCGCGGAGGGGACGGTCGGCTACACCTTC.

This clonotype was seen more than once but under ten times. The V gene is TRBV7-8, the J gene TRBJ2-5; D assignment may be TRBD1 or TRBD2 (6 bases each). Trimming cost V 2 bases and J 3 bases, with 16 bases left between them. The CDR3 runs to 16 residues. CDR1 is SGHVS and CDR2 is FQNEAQ in the germline V gene. The CDR3 DNA reads TGTGCCAGCAGCTTACCGGGACAACTAGCCGAAGAGACCCAGTACTTC. Amino acids: CASSLPGQLAEETQYF.

V usage is TRBV4-1 and J usage is TRBJ1-2; D remains unclear. The length of the CDR3 is 15 residues. CDR1 is MGHRA, CDR2 YSYEKL, per germline. V was clipped by 0 bases and J by 2 bases, with 10 bases between them. In DNA form, the CDR3 reads TGCGCCAGCAGCCAAGATCGGGCGGGAAACTATGGCTACACCTTC. Its protein is CASSQDRAGNYGYTF.

This clonotype was seen many times. The chain couples TRBV28 to TRBJ2-1, with a tentative D call TRBD2 (5 bases). Trimming stripped 6 bases from V and 3 bases from J, with 15 bases between. This CDR3 has 15 residues. CDR1 and CDR2 (germline): MDHEN, SYDVKM. CDR3 loop: CASSPPRGIYNEQFF. CDR3 DNA: TGTGCCAGCAGCCCCCCCCGAGGGATCTACAATGAGCAGTTCTTC. Together with reference TRBV28 and TRBJ2-1, the CDR3 gives the full variable domain: DVKVTQSSRYLVKRTGEKVFLECVQDMDHENMFWYRQDPGLGLRLIYFSYDVKMKEKGDIPEGYSVSREKKERFSLILESASTNQTSMYLCASSPPRGIYNEQFFGPGTRLTVL.

The chain employs TRBV4-1 and TRBJ2-2; D perhaps matches TRBD2 (5 bases). The CDR3 runs 17 residues. Germline V gene data show CDR1 as MGHRA and CDR2 as YSYEKL. V was trimmed by 7 bases and J by 1 base, leaving 19 bases between them. DNA for the CDR3: TGCGCCAGCACCCCTTTGGGAGAGTTATTGAACACCGGGGAGCTGTTTTTT. As protein: CASTPLGELLNTGELFF.

CDR3 nucleotides: TGTGCCAGCAGCTCCGGGACAACCGATAGCAATCAGCCCCAGCATTTT. This sequence encodes CASSSGTTDSNQPQHF. The V call is TRBV6-6, the J call TRBJ1-5; weak D call: TRBD1 (6 bases). This CDR3 has 16 residues. Germline CDR1 reads MNHNY; CDR2 reads SVGAGI (reference sequence). Between the trimmed V and J ends, which lost 6 bases and 0 bases, there was a span of 15 bases.

The CDR3 DNA reads as TGTGCCAGCCGGGCAGGTCCGTTCGGCTATGAGCAGTTCTTC. This codes for CASRAGPFGYEQFF. The chain employs TRBV7-2 and TRBJ2-1; D is undetermined. The CDR3 runs 14 residues. The germline V gene encodes CDR1 SGHTA and CDR2 FQGNSA. V dropped 8 bases and J dropped 8 bases, with 19 bases sitting between them.

The V gene is TRBV27, the J gene TRBJ2-2, with D perhaps assigned TRBD1 or TRBD2 (7 bases each). The ends were cut back, 6 bases at V and 8 bases at J, with 16 bases in the middle. The CDR3 runs 14 residues. The germline V gene has CDR1 MNHEY and CDR2 SMNVEV (reference sequence). The CDR3 DNA follows: TGTGCCAGCAGATTGGGAGGGGGCTTAGGGGAGCTGTTTTTT. Protein product: CASRLGGGLGELFF.

This clonotype came up a few times. This rearrangement joins TRBV7-9 to TRBJ2-2, with TRBD2 matching over 7 bases. The CDR3 totals 18 residues. The germline V gene has CDR1 SEHNR and CDR2 FQNEAQ (reference sequence). The ends lost 6 bases at V and 4 bases at J; junction bases unmatched: 17. This CDR3 is CASRGGSMPSRSTGELFF. CDR3 DNA: TGTGCCAGCAGGGGAGGGTCTATGCCATCTCGGAGCACCGGGGAGCTGTTTTTT. Combining the CDR3 with reference TRBV7-9 and TRBJ2-2 gives the whole variable domain DTGVSQNPRHKITKRGQNVTFRCDPISEHNRLYWYRQTLGQGPEFLTYFQNEAQLEKSRLLSDRFSAERPKGSFSTLEIQRTEQGDSAMYLCASRGGSMPSRSTGELFFGEGSRLTVL.

The gene calls are TRBV7-6 and TRBJ2-3, with 8 bases identical to TRBD2. The CDR3 has 15 residues. Trimming at V came to 2 bases and at J to 1 base, leaving 2 bases not matched to a gene. The germline CDR1 and CDR2 sequences are SGHVS and FNYEAQ. The CDR3 region has the DNA TGTGCCAGCAGCTTAAAGACTAGCGGCACAGATACGCAGTATTTT. Translation gives CASSLKTSGTDTQYF.

The chain joins TRBV5-1 to TRBJ2-7; 9 bases align to TRBD1. V shed 1 base, J shed 2 bases, and the junction held 4 bases outside the gene matches. The V gene's germline CDR1 is SGHRS and CDR2 YFSETQ. This CDR3 is 15 amino acids long. The CDR3 DNA is TGCGCCAGCAGCTTGACGGACAGGGGAACCTACGAGCAGTACTTC. Translation: CASSLTDRGTYEQYF.

This clonotype turned up a few times. This sequence joins TRBV4-3 and TRBJ2-2; 8 bases agree with TRBD1. This CDR3 contains 17 residues. Per the germline V gene, CDR1 is LGHNA and CDR2 is YSLEER. V gave up 2 bases and J gave up 3 bases; unmatched junction bases: 8. CDR3 in DNA: TGCGCCAGCAGCCAATCCACCCCGGGACAGGACACCGGGGAGCTGTTTTTT. This gives the protein CASSQSTPGQDTGELFF.

This clonotype was seen many times. This chain uses TRBV12-3 or TRBV12-4 with TRBJ1-2, with D uncertain. The length of the CDR3 is 9 residues. The V end lost 7 bases, the J end lost 14 bases, and 11 bases lay between the germline ends. CDR3 residues: CASTLLETF. The CDR3 region has the DNA TGTGCCAGCACCCTACTCGAGACCTTC.

Regarding this clonotype: The DNA is omitted, as the CDR3 cannot be located on it reliably, and the CDR3 follows TCRdb's listing. This chain connects TRBV15 to TRBJ2-3; TRBD1 is the table's D call, not checked against the DNA. The CDR3 length equals 17 residues, ends included. Germline CDR1 and CDR2: LNHNV and YYDKDF (reference sequence). This chain's CDR3 is CATSSFLWDRATDTQYF.

A word on this clonotype: This may arise from a read error, as a much more abundant clone is one base away. The rearrangement joins TRBV7-9 to TRBJ1-2; D is unresolved. The CDR3 is made up of 16 amino acids. Germline loops: CDR1 SEHNR, CDR2 FQNEAQ (reference sequence). The CDR3 DNA reads as TGTGCCAGCAGCTTAGACTACAACCGCTGGAACTATGTCTACACCTTC. Its translation is CASSLDYNRWNYVYTF.

This chain links TRBV10-2 with TRBJ2-7, with 8 positions matching TRBD1. The CDR3 has 15 residues. Germline V lookup: CDR1 WSHSY, CDR2 SAAADI. The CDR3 sequence: CASRQGAGRSYEQYV. Written as DNA, the CDR3 is TGTGCCAGCAGGCAGGGGGCTGGAAGATCCTACGAGCAGTACGTC.

This clonotype was picked up a small number of times. The rearrangement uses TRBV6-5 and TRBJ1-5; unclear D gene. Trimming pared 5 bases from V and 7 bases from J, leaving 12 bases between. This CDR3 comprises 13 residues. Germline values: CDR1 MNHEY, CDR2 SVGAGI. CDR3 bases: TGTGCCAGCAGTGGCTACCCTGGGCAGCCCCAGCATTTT. It codes for CASSGYPGQPQHF.

The chain uses TRBV12-3 or TRBV12-4 and TRBJ2-3, with 10 bases aligning to TRBD2. CDR3 length: 15 amino acids. With 5 bases clipped from V and 5 bases from J, the junction kept 7 bases outside the gene matches. The CDR3 nucleotides read TGTGCCAGCAGTACAACTAGCGGGGTTCTAGATACGCAGTATTTT. It encodes CASSTTSGVLDTQYF.

This clonotype was found many times. The CDR3 spells CASSLSHYTEAFF. CDR3 bases: TGTGCCAGCAGTTTATCCCACTACACTGAAGCTTTCTTT. The rearrangement uses TRBV28 and TRBJ1-1; D is uncertain. The germline V and J ends were trimmed by 1 base and 3 bases, with 6 bases remaining between them. Germline CDR1 and CDR2: MDHEN and SYDVKM. CDR3 length: 13 residues.

The chain has TRBV20-1 and TRBJ2-4; TRBD1 matches at 8 bases. Trimming removed 0 bases from V and 1 base from J; junction bases left unmatched: 14. The CDR3 extends over 19 amino acids. The germline V gene encodes CDR1 DFQATT and CDR2 SNEGSKA (reference sequence). The CDR3 bases are TGCAGTGCTAGAGACCCGGGACAGGAGTTTTCGTGGGCCAAAAACATTCAGTACTTC. Translating gives CSARDPGQEFSWAKNIQYF.

The chain is built from TRBV7-2 and TRBJ1-3, with D perhaps matching TRBD1 (5 bases). CDR3 length: 15 residues. With 1 base removed from V and 2 bases from J, the gap between germline ends came to 9 bases. Per the germline V gene, CDR1 is SGHTA and CDR2 is FQGNSA. CDR3 DNA sequence: TGTGCCAGCAGCTTAGAGGGGATGGCTGGAAACACCATATATTTT. Translating gives CASSLEGMAGNTIYF.

In its sample, this clonotype was seen a few times. This chain connects TRBV15 to TRBJ1-2; D might be TRBD1 (5 bases). Germline CDR1 is LNHNV and CDR2 is YYDKDF (reference sequence). This CDR3 comprises 15 residues. Trimming cost V 3 bases and J 0 bases, with 11 bases left between them. The CDR3 DNA sequence: TGTGCCACCAGCAGGCCGACAGAAACTAACTATGGCTACACCTTC. Its translation: CATSRPTETNYGYTF.

This clonotype was detected ten times or more. The chain couples TRBV6-1 to TRBJ2-7; 10 bases fit TRBD1. Germline V gene lookup returns CDR1 MNHNS and CDR2 SASEGT. The CDR3 spans 15 residues. With 5 bases clipped from V and 6 bases from J, the junction kept 10 bases outside the gene matches. The CDR3: CASSPGDRGFGEQYF. The CDR3 DNA sequence: TGTGCCAGCAGTCCTGGGGACAGGGGTTTTGGCGAGCAGTACTTC.

The chain uses TRBV7-9 and TRBJ2-6; D possibly matches TRBD1 or TRBD2 (7 bases each). This CDR3 is built from 22 residues. CDR1 is SEHNR and CDR2 is FQNEAQ in the germline V gene (reference sequence). V lost 1 base and J lost 1, with 26 bases in between. CDR3: CASSLVTRAGGLNGSGANVLTF. The CDR3 bases are TGTGCCAGCAGCTTAGTGACGCGGGCAGGGGGACTAAATGGATCTGGGGCCAACGTCCTGACTTTC. Looking up the rest from reference TRBV7-9 and TRBJ2-6 gives the full variable domain: DTGVSQNPRHKITKRGQNVTFRCDPISEHNRLYWYRQTLGQGPEFLTYFQNEAQLEKSRLLSDRFSAERPKGSFSTLEIQRTEQGDSAMYLCASSLVTRAGGLNGSGANVLTFGAGSRLTVL.

The V and J genes are TRBV6-1 and TRBJ1-2; D call uncertain. V lost 1 base and J lost 4, with 16 bases in between. Per germline, CDR1 MNHNS and CDR2 SASEGT. The CDR3 totals 16 residues. The CDR3: CASSEVGVSRGYGYTF. CDR3 nucleotide sequence: TGTGCCAGCAGTGAAGTCGGGGTCAGCCGGGGCTATGGCTACACCTTC.

In this sample, this clonotype turned up many times. CDR3 in amino acids: CASSQLRQGFQETQYF. CDR3 sequence (DNA): TGCGCCAGCAGCCAGCTTAGACAGGGTTTTCAAGAGACCCAGTACTTC. The chain uses TRBV4-3 and TRBJ2-5; 7 bases agree with TRBD1. V gave up 3 bases and J gave up 2 bases; unmatched junction bases: 9. The CDR3 extends over 16 amino acids. Germline CDR1 reads LGHNA; CDR2 reads YSLEER.

The genes are TRBV11-3 and TRBJ2-1, with 7 bases that match TRBD1. Trimming removed 4 bases from V and 9 bases from J; junction bases left unmatched: 6. The CDR3 is made up of 13 amino acids. Germline-derived CDR1 and CDR2 are SGHNT and YENEEA. CDR3 protein: CASSSTRGTEQFF. CDR3 bases: TGTGCCAGCAGCTCAACCAGGGGGACTGAGCAGTTCTTC.

On this clonotype: With a much larger clone just one base away, this may be a read error. V usage is TRBV7-6 and J usage is TRBJ1-6; 9 nucleotides agree with TRBD1. The trim removed 5 bases at V and 9 bases at J, leaving 8 bases unmatched. The CDR3 loop spans 15 amino acids. Looked up from germline, CDR1 is SGHVS and CDR2 is FNYEAQ. The CDR3 nucleotides read TGTGCCAGCAGCCTGGACAGGGGACGGAGTTCACCCCTCCACTTT. This translates into CASSLDRGRSSPLHF.